This is a list of T cell receptor beta chains from one sample in a study of EBV T-cell therapy then PD-1 blockade in nasopharyngeal carcinoma. Here immunoSEQ multiplex PCR was the method, and the copy in TCRdb shows in-frame clones only, minus some. Of about 14,000 clones in the sample, approximately 81% were seen once. These receptors have no identified antigens. The sample was CD8+ T cells from blood, taken at roughly day 110 from a patient whose treatment included autologous EBV-specific T cells and nivolumab. These receptor sequences come from a man in his forties with nasopharyngeal carcinoma. Both conserved end residues are part of each CDR3. The order of the fields is V gene, D gene, J gene, clone size, CDR3 length, CDR3 DNA, CDR3 protein. The D gene is left open where the match is weak. Part of the rows lack a size; the others show once, few, many or a class for expanded clones.

>TRBV9|TRBD1|TRBJ2-3|NA|16
TGTGCCAGCAGCGCCAAGACAGGGTGGTCCACAGATACGCAGTATTTT
CASSAKTGWSTDTQYF
>TRBV4-1|NA|TRBJ1-2|NA|12
TGCGCCAGCAGCCAAGGGTCCTTCGGCTACACCTTC
CASSQGSFGYTF
>TRBV5-1|TRBD1|TRBJ1-6|NA|15
TGCGCCAGCAGCTACGGGACAGCGCCCTATTCACCCCTCCACTTT
CASSYGTAPYSPLHF
>TRBV6-5|TRBD1|TRBJ1-1|NA|15
TGTGCCAGCAGTTACGTAGAGGGGGCGCGGACTGAAGCTTTCTTT
CASSYVEGARTEAFF
>TRBV12-3/TRBV12-4|NA|TRBJ1-1|NA|13
TGTGCCAGCAGTTTGTGGGAAAGCACTGAAGCTTTCTTT
CASSLWESTEAFF
>TRBV10-1|NA|TRBJ2-5|few|13
TGCGCCAGCAGTGAGCCGGCTCTAGAGACCCAGTACTTC
CASSEPALETQYF
>TRBV5-6|NA|TRBJ1-3|NA|15
TGTGCCAGCAGCTTGGGCCAGAGCTCTGGAAACACCATATATTTT
CASSLGQSSGNTIYF
>TRBV20-1|TRBD1|TRBJ2-7|NA|11
TGCAGTGCGGAACAGGGGACGTGGCAGTACTTC
CSAEQGTWQYF
>TRBV19|NA|TRBJ1-2|NA|14
TGTGCCAGTAACCGGGGGGGCAGTGACTATGGCTACACCTTC
CASNRGGSDYGYTF
>TRBV6-5|NA|TRBJ2-2|NA|14
TGTGCCAGCAGTTACGGGGGGTCTACCGGGGAGCTGTTTTTT
CASSYGGSTGELFF
>TRBV2|TRBD2|TRBJ2-1|NA|16
TGTGCCAGCAGGTCGTCTAGCGGGGGGGTGGCTAATGAGCAGTTCTTC
CASRSSSGGVANEQFF
>TRBV4-3|NA|TRBJ2-3|NA|18
TGCGCCAGCAGCCAAGACCTGCTTGAGGGTTTATTGACAGATACGCAGTATTTT
CASSQDLLEGLLTDTQYF
>TRBV6-5|NA|TRBJ2-5|few|12
TGTGCCAGCAGTTCAACAGAGGAGACCCAGTACTTC
CASSSTEETQYF
>TRBV9|NA|TRBJ2-4|NA|14
TGTGCCAGCAGCGAGGGGGGAGGGTTGGACATTCAGTACTTC
CASSEGGGLDIQYF
>TRBV6-5|TRBD1|TRBJ2-2|NA|16
TGTGCCAGCAGTTACCCGGCAGGGGGCAACACCGGGGAGCTGTTTTTT
CASSYPAGGNTGELFF
>TRBV18|TRBD2|TRBJ2-7|few|17
TGTGCCAGCTCCCCCAGGAAGGGAGGGGCCCATCCCTACGAGCAGTACTTC
CASSPRKGGAHPYEQYF
>TRBV4-3|TRBD2|TRBJ2-1|NA|16
TGCGCCAGCAGCCAAGCCCAGGGCGGGGAGGGCAATGAGCAGTTCTTC
CASSQAQGGEGNEQFF
>TRBV3-1/TRBV3-2|NA|TRBJ2-2|once|15
TGTGCCAGCAGCCAAGACTGGGGGAACACCGGGGAGCTGTTTTTT
CASSQDWGNTGELFF
>TRBV6-5|NA|TRBJ2-2|once|16
TGTGCCAGCAGTTACTTGATAGGGCTAAACACCGGGGAGCTGTTTTTT
CASSYLIGLNTGELFF
>TRBV7-2|NA|TRBJ1-5|once|15
TGTGCCAGCAGCTTAGAGGAGGGAAGCTGGCAGCCCCAGCATTTT
CASSLEEGSWQPQHF
>TRBV6-4|TRBD2|TRBJ2-2|NA|16
TGTGCCAGCAGTCTCGGACTAGCGGATGGCACCGGGGAGCTGTTTTTT
CASSLGLADGTGELFF
>TRBV9|NA|TRBJ2-7|NA|15
TGCGCCAGCAGTTCGTGGGGGGGGCCCTCGTATAGGCAGTACTTC
CASSSWGGPSYRQYF
>TRBV9|TRBD1|TRBJ2-7|NA|16
TGTGCCAGCAGCATAAGGGACAGGATCGGAACCTACGAGCAGTACTTC
CASSIRDRIGTYEQYF
>TRBV27|NA|TRBJ2-3|NA|16
TGTGCCAGCAGTGTCCAACTAGGAAGAAGCACAGATACGCAGTATTTT
CASSVQLGRSTDTQYF
>TRBV6-5|NA|TRBJ2-2|few|14
TGTGCCAGCAGTTACGACTCGGGCACCGGGGAGCTGTTTTTT
CASSYDSGTGELFF
>TRBV6-2/TRBV6-3|TRBD1|TRBJ2-7|NA|12
TGTGCCAGCAGTCGTACAGGGGTACCTACCTTATTC
CASSRTGVPTLF
>TRBV14|NA|TRBJ2-1|NA|14
TGTGCCAGCAGCCATAGAATCGGGGGTTGGGAGCAGTTCTTC
CASSHRIGGWEQFF
>TRBV7-9|NA|TRBJ1-5|NA|16
TGTGCCAGCAGCTTAGCCGGGACTGGGGAAAATCAGCCCCAGCATTTT
CASSLAGTGENQPQHF
>TRBV7-9|NA|TRBJ1-1|medium-sized|13
TGTGCCAGCAGCCTTAGCTGGGGGACTGAAGCTTTCTTT
CASSLSWGTEAFF
>TRBV19|NA|TRBJ2-1|NA|15
TGTGCCAGTAGTATAGCGGGCAGGTCCGGTGATGAGCAGTTCTTC
CASSIAGRSGDEQFF
>TRBV4-2|TRBD2|TRBJ2-3|NA|15
TGTGCCAGCAGCCAAGATAGCGGGGGGCCAGATACGCAGTATTTT
CASSQDSGGPDTQYF
>TRBV15|NA|TRBJ2-3|NA|17
TGTGCCACCAGCAGAGATGGGGACACCCCGGGCACAGATACGCAGTATTTT
CATSRDGDTPGTDTQYF
>TRBV28|NA|TRBJ1-6|NA|12
TGTGCCGTCGATGCGGGGCGTTCACCCCTCCACTTT
CAVDAGRSPLHF
>TRBV19|TRBD1|TRBJ1-2|NA|14
TGTGCCAGTATCGGGACAGGGGATAACTATGGCTACACCTTC
CASIGTGDNYGYTF
>TRBV6-5|TRBD1|TRBJ2-2|NA|15
TGTGCCAGCAGTCCTGGGGACAGGGAAGCCGGGGAGCTGTTTTTT
CASSPGDREAGELFF
>TRBV30|TRBD1|TRBJ2-6|NA|17
TGTGCCTGGAGGAATCGGGACAGGGGTGCTGGGGCCAACGTCCTGACTTTC
CAWRNRDRGAGANVLTF
>TRBV19|NA|TRBJ1-1|NA|13
TGTGCCAGTAGATATGGAAAGAACACTGAAGCTTTCTTT
CASRYGKNTEAFF
>TRBV1|NA|TRBJ2-3|once|19
TGCACCAGCAGCCAAGATCCCTCACTAGCGGGGGGGAGCACAGATACGCAGTATTTT
CTSSQDPSLAGGSTDTQYF
>TRBV28|NA|TRBJ1-1|NA|14
TGTGCCAGCACCCCTCGAGTCGAGGATACTGAAGCTTTCTTT
CASTPRVEDTEAFF
>TRBV5-5|TRBD2|TRBJ2-2|once|16
TGTGCCAGCAGCCCGGAGGGTAGCGGGGTCGCGGGGGAGCTGTTTTTT
CASSPEGSGVAGELFF
>TRBV28|NA|TRBJ1-4|NA|12
TGTGCCAGCAGTTTTTCTAAGGAAAAACTGTTTTTT
CASSFSKEKLFF
>TRBV12-3/TRBV12-4|NA|TRBJ2-3|NA|13
TGTGCCAGCAGTCCAGGGTTCACAGATACGCAGTATTTT
CASSPGFTDTQYF
>TRBV9|NA|TRBJ2-1|NA|14
TGTGCCAGCAGCGTAGGGGTTTCCTACAATGAGCAGTTCTTC
CASSVGVSYNEQFF
>TRBV13|TRBD2|TRBJ2-1|NA|12
TGTGCCAGCAGCATACTAGCGGGGGGGCAGTTCTTC
CASSILAGGQFF
>TRBV6-2/TRBV6-3|TRBD2|TRBJ2-5|NA|15
TGTGCCAGCAGTCCCCGGGACTACTTCCAAGAGACCCAGTACTTC
CASSPRDYFQETQYF
>TRBV6-5|NA|TRBJ2-7|NA|11
TGTGCCACGGGTTGGGGGAACGAGCAGTACTTC
CATGWGNEQYF
>TRBV6-4|NA|TRBJ2-3|NA|15
TGTGCCAGCAGTGATGTGGCGGCTAGCACAGATACGCAGTATTTT
CASSDVAASTDTQYF